The source of this T cell receptor (beta chain) is a study of blood T cell repertoires in COVID-19. Study in general: Both acute and convalescent COVID-19 samples were obtained from the United States, Italy and Spain.

The ends were cut back, 5 bases at V and 7 bases at J, with 6 bases in the middle. The CDR3 covers 11 residues. Per the study methods: Reference gene primer amplification gave estimated nucleated cell counts. The data were produced by immunoSEQ multiplex PCR, yet TCRdb's version contains in-frame clones alone and is incomplete. V, J and clone size are taken as reported in that table, and D and trimming were inferred from the DNA itself. The sample holds over 90,000 clones, 88% seen once. Sequences were obtained from peripheral blood. This clonotype originated in a human donor in a cohort sampled during active COVID-19. This chain connects TRBV12-3 or TRBV12-4 to TRBJ2-1; D not resolved. The CDR3 DNA sequence: TGTGCCAGCAGTATCCGGAATGAGCAGTTCTTC. The encoded protein is CASSIRNEQFF.